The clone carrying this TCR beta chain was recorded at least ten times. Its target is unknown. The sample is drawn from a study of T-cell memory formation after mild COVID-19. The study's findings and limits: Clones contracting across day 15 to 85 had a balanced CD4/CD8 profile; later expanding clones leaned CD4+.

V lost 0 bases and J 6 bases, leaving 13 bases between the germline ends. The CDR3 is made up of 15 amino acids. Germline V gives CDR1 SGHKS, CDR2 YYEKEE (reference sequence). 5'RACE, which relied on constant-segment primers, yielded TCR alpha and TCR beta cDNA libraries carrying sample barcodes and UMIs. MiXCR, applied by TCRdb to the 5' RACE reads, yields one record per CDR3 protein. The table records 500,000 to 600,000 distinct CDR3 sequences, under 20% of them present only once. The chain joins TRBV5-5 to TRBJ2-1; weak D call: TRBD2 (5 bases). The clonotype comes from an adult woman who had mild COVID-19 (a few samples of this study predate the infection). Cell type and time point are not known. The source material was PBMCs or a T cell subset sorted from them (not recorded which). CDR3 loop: CASSLELGGVNEQFF. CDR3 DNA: TGTGCCAGCAGCTTGGAACTAGGTGGAGTCAATGAGCAGTTCTTC.